The rows below give T cell receptor beta chains drawn from one sample of a study of T cell repertoires in MIS-A myocarditis. Produced via immunoSEQ multiplex PCR; TCRdb's table is partial and in-frame only. The sample contains over 9,000 clones, roughly 83% of which appear only once. The specimen was right ventricle heart tissue obtained at autopsy. These receptors all stem from a man aged 18 to 30 with fulminant myocarditis from multisystem inflammatory syndrome in adults (MIS-A) after COVID-19. Each CDR3 is given with its conserved first and last residue. A D gene is named only where the DNA matches it firmly.

V gene,D gene,J gene,CDR3 protein,CDR3 DNA
TRBV19,-,TRBJ1-5,CASSIRGPNQPQHF,TGTGCCAGTAGTATCCGAGGCCCCAATCAGCCCCAGCATTTT
TRBV27,-,TRBJ2-7,CASSSYEQYF,TGTGCCAGCAGTTCCTACGAGCAGTACTTC
TRBV28,TRBD1,TRBJ1-4,CASSRQGWNEKLFF,TGTGCCAGCAGCCGACAGGGGTGGAATGAAAAACTGTTTTTT
TRBV6-6,-,TRBJ1-1,CASSYLTNQNTEAFF,TGTGCCAGCAGTTACCTAACGAACCAGAACACTGAAGCTTTCTTT
TRBV5-4,-,TRBJ1-1,CASSLGGDNTEAFF,TGTGCCAGCAGCTTAGGAGGGGATAACACTGAAGCTTTCTTT
TRBV6-2/TRBV6-3,-,TRBJ1-5,CASSFSGVSNQPQHF,TGTGCCAGCAGCTTTTCAGGGGTAAGCAATCAGCCCCAGCATTTT
TRBV10-1,-,TRBJ1-3,CASSEDSFSGNTIYF,TGCGCCAGCAGTGAGGACAGCTTCTCTGGAAACACCATATATTTT
TRBV5-4,TRBD1,TRBJ1-1,CASSSGQGFEAFF,TGTGCCAGCAGCTCTGGACAGGGCTTTGAAGCTTTCTTT
TRBV9,-,TRBJ1-4,CASSAHPPGRLVVF,TGTGCCAGCAGCGCCCACCCGCCGGGCCGTCTAGTCGTTTTT
TRBV2,-,TRBJ1-2,CASSDTDIYGYTF,TGTGCCAGCAGTGACACAGATATCTATGGCTACACCTTC
TRBV4-1,TRBD1,TRBJ1-4,CASSLRDRPEKLFF,TGCGCCAGCAGCCTCAGGGACAGACCTGAAAAACTGTTTTTT
TRBV6-5,-,TRBJ1-4,CASRGPTGYNEKLFF,TGTGCCAGCAGGGGCCCGACAGGCTATAATGAAAAACTGTTTTTT
TRBV5-1,-,TRBJ2-7,CASSTGGAYEQYF,TGCGCCAGCAGCACCGGAGGGGCCTACGAGCAGTACTTC
TRBV24-1,-,TRBJ2-3,CATRGHTDTQYF,TGTGCCACCAGAGGGCACACAGATACGCAGTATTTT
TRBV2,-,TRBJ1-1,CASSEQFRTRAFF,TGTGCCAGCAGTGAACAATTCCGGACGCGAGCTTTCTTT
TRBV3-1/TRBV3-2,-,TRBJ1-4,CASSQGPGPKLFF,TGTGCCAGCAGCCAAGGCCCAGGACCAAAACTGTTTTTT
TRBV3-1/TRBV3-2,-,TRBJ1-1,CASSQGSPQTEAFF,TGTGCCAGCAGCCAAGGAAGTCCACAAACTGAAGCTTTCTTT
TRBV11-2,-,TRBJ1-1,CASSKQGTITEAFF,TGTGCCAGCAGCAAACAGGGCACAATCACTGAAGCTTTCTTT
TRBV7-3,TRBD1,TRBJ2-3,CASSHRGGDTQYF,TGTGCCAGCAGTCACAGGGGTGGGGATACGCAGTATTTT
TRBV5-6,-,TRBJ1-2,CASSPRRGRGYTF,TGTGCCAGCAGCCCCCGCAGGGGTAGGGGCTACACCTTC